Below are 22 T cell receptor beta chains sequenced from a single sample in a study of metastatic and nonmetastatic thyroid tumors. Thyroid surgery had not been preceded by any treatment in any patient. Via MiXCR, TCRdb re-called the PCR reads. The repertoire has about 22,000 clones, 35% to 45% of them found once; the top ten carry over 20%. Material: blood. These receptors came from a male donor with papillary thyroid cancer or a benign thyroid nodule (not recorded which). Some clones in this sample may be carry-over from other donors' samples.

This clone appeared many times. This chain joins TRBV9 and TRBJ2-4, with D uncertain. V gave up 0 bases and J gave up 1 base, with 11 bases separating them. The CDR3 extends over 16 amino acids. Per the germline V gene, CDR1 is SGDLS and CDR2 is YYNGEE. CDR3 sequence reads: CASSVDSSTAKNIQYF. The CDR3 DNA is TGTGCCAGCAGCGTAGATAGTTCCACTGCCAAAAACATTCAGTACTTC.

The genes are TRBV6-2 or TRBV6-3 and TRBJ1-5; D call uncertain. V was clipped by 7 bases and J by 4 bases, with 14 bases between them. Germline V lookup: CDR1 MNHEY, CDR2 SVGEGT. The CDR3 spans 14 residues. The CDR3 region has the DNA TGTGCCAGCACCAAGGACGGTGCTAATCAGCCCCAGCATTTT. This encodes CASTKDGANQPQHF.

The genes are TRBV18 and TRBJ2-7; D perhaps matches TRBD2 (6 bases). Looked up from germline, CDR1 is KGHSH and CDR2 is LQKENI. Between the trimmed V and J ends, which lost 1 base and 3 bases, there was a span of 16 bases. The CDR3 is 16 residues long. In DNA, the CDR3 is TGTGCCAGCTCACCACAAGGAGCGGGTTATTTCTACGAGCAGTACTTC. Protein product: CASSPQGAGYFYEQYF.

This clone was observed many times. The V and J genes are TRBV14 and TRBJ2-3; perhaps D is TRBD1 or TRBD2 (5 bases each). The length of the CDR3 is 12 residues. Trimming took off 1 base at V and 8 bases at J, with 7 bases between the two ends. CDR1 and CDR2 (germline): SGHDN, FVKESK. CDR3 region: CASSQGGSTQYF. DNA of the CDR3: TGTGCCAGCAGCCAAGGGGGGAGTACGCAGTATTTT.

This clone was seen only once. CDR3 amino acids: CASSAFTGSDEQYF. The CDR3 nucleotides are TGTGCCAGCAGCGCCTTCACAGGGTCCGACGAGCAGTACTTC. The V and J genes are TRBV9 and TRBJ2-7; D perhaps matches TRBD1 (6 bases). Germline CDR1 reads SGDLS; CDR2 reads YYNGEE. The CDR3 runs 14 residues. V was shortened by 3 bases and J by 5 bases, with 15 bases between the two germline ends.

This chain uses TRBV28 with TRBJ2-7; 11 bases are shared with TRBD2. V lost 4 bases and J lost 4; bases outside the gene matches: 6. The CDR3 totals 15 residues. The germline gives CDR1 MDHEN, CDR2 SYDVKM. In DNA form, the CDR3 reads TGTGCCAGCAGTTCGACCGGGACTAGCGGATACGAGCAGTACTTC. Translating gives CASSSTGTSGYEQYF.

The sample holds many counts of this clone. This sequence joins TRBV5-6 and TRBJ1-1; D may be TRBD1 (6 bases). Looked up from germline, CDR1 is SGHDT and CDR2 is YYEEEE. With 0 bases removed from V and 8 bases from J, the gap between germline ends came to 8 bases. The CDR3 runs to 12 residues. CDR3 region: CASSLATGEAFF. The DNA of the CDR3 is TGTGCCAGCAGCTTGGCGACAGGAGAAGCTTTCTTT.

The V call is TRBV18, the J call TRBJ1-1; D not resolved. The CDR3 runs 14 residues. The ends were cut back, 6 bases at V and 5 bases at J, with 16 bases in the middle. Germline CDR1 is KGHSH and CDR2 is LQKENI. CDR3 nucleotides: TGTGCCAGCTCGACGACTGGGATCGGAACTGAAGCTTTCTTT. Encoded protein: CASSTTGIGTEAFF.

By share of the sample, this clone is medium-sized. The V call is TRBV6-1, the J call TRBJ1-3; the match to TRBD1 covers 8 bases. The CDR3 loop spans 16 amino acids. The J segment lost 4 bases and the V segment lost 2 bases, leaving 7 bases of the junction unmatched. Germline V lookup: CDR1 MNHNS, CDR2 SASEGT. CDR3 sequence (DNA): TGTGCCAGCAGTGAATTCTTACAGGGGGGAGGAAACACCATATATTTT. This translates into CASSEFLQGGGNTIYF.

J is TRBJ2-7 and V is TRBV6-1; D call uncertain. Between the trimmed V and J ends, which lost 1 base and 5 bases, there was a span of 6 bases. Germline lookup yields CDR1 MNHNS and CDR2 SASEGT. The CDR3 is 12 amino acids. The CDR3 DNA reads as TGTGCCAGCAGTGAAGACTATAACGAGCAGTACTTC. Its protein product is CASSEDYNEQYF.

Here the CDR3 reads CASSLTGYSGNTIYF. CDR3 bases: TGTGCCAGCAGCTTGACAGGCTACTCTGGAAACACCATATATTTT. This chain joins TRBV7-6 and TRBJ1-3; D might be TRBD1 (6 bases). Trimming left V 3 bases short and J 0 bases short, with 9 bases between. The germline CDR1 and CDR2 sequences are SGHVS and FNYEAQ. The CDR3 consists of 15 residues. Full variable domain (missing parts from reference TRBV7-6 and TRBJ1-3): GAGVSQSPRYKVTKRGQDVALRCDPISGHVSLYWYRQALGQGPEFLTYFNYEAQQDKSGLPNDRFSAERPEGSISTLTIQRTEQRDSAMYRCASSLTGYSGNTIYFGEGSWLTVV.

The J gene is TRBJ2-4, the V gene TRBV20-1; D tentatively fits TRBD1 or TRBD2 (6 bases each). The CDR3 sequence is 16 residues long. The V gene's germline CDR1 is DFQATT and CDR2 SNEGSKA (reference sequence). V shed 3 bases and J shed 1 base, with 16 bases lying between them. The chain's CDR3 is CSARGGSRRAKNIQYF. The DNA of the CDR3 is TGCAGTGCTAGGGGGGGCAGCAGACGGGCCAAAAACATTCAGTACTTC.

This chain uses TRBV4-2 with TRBJ2-1; the match to TRBD2 covers 11 bases. This CDR3 is built from 16 residues. The V gene's germline CDR1 is LGHNA and CDR2 YNFKEQ. The V and J ends lost 0 bases and 10 bases, in that order; junction bases with no gene match: 8. The CDR3: CASSQDLGSGGAEQFF. DNA for the CDR3: TGTGCCAGCAGCCAAGATCTAGGTAGCGGGGGGGCAGAGCAGTTCTTC.

The chain joins TRBV28 to TRBJ2-3; D possibly corresponds to TRBD2 (5 bases). Germline loops: CDR1 MDHEN, CDR2 SYDVKM. Trimming stripped 2 bases from V and 2 bases from J, with 14 bases between. The CDR3 totals 16 residues. CDR3: CASSLRYQRNTDTQYF. The CDR3 DNA reads as TGTGCCAGCAGTTTACGGTACCAGCGGAACACAGATACGCAGTATTTT.

The V and J genes are TRBV11-1 and TRBJ1-5, with D maybe TRBD1 (6 bases). Germline CDR1 reads SGHAT; CDR2 reads FQDESV (reference sequence). This CDR3 has 16 amino acids. V was trimmed by 3 bases and J by 2 bases, leaving 14 bases between them. The CDR3 is CASSFRRGEGNQPQHF. CDR3 nucleotide sequence: TGTGCCAGCAGCTTCAGGAGGGGGGAGGGCAATCAGCCCCAGCATTTT.

This clone was recorded at least ten times. V usage is TRBV15 and J usage is TRBJ2-7; 7 bases are shared with TRBD2. With 0 bases clipped from V and 4 bases from J, the junction kept 0 bases outside the gene matches. The CDR3 contains 13 residues. The V gene's germline CDR1 is LNHNV and CDR2 YYDKDF (reference sequence). The CDR3 reads CATSREGGYEQYF. As DNA, the CDR3 is TGTGCCACCAGCAGAGAGGGGGGGTACGAGCAGTACTTC.

The chain joins TRBV6-1 to TRBJ2-7, with D hard to call. CDR3 size: 13 residues. The V and J ends lost 5 bases and 1 base respectively, with 9 bases between them. Germline CDR1 reads MNHNS; CDR2 reads SASEGT. CDR3 protein: CASSLTDSYEQYF. In nucleotides, the CDR3 is TGTGCCAGCAGTTTGACGGATTCCTACGAGCAGTACTTC.

CDR3: CSAERAGPYGYTF. CDR3 sequence (DNA): TGCAGTGCCGAGAGGGCAGGTCCCTATGGCTACACCTTC. The genes are TRBV20-1 and TRBJ1-2, with D hard to call. Trimming left V 6 bases short and J 4 bases short, with 15 bases between. CDR1 and CDR2 from the germline V gene are DFQATT and SNEGSKA (reference sequence). The length of the CDR3 is 13 residues.

This clone was observed many times. The V gene is TRBV19, the J gene TRBJ1-4, with TRBD1 as a possible D gene (5 bases). In germline, CDR1 is LNHDA, CDR2 SQIVND (reference sequence). The CDR3 totals 12 residues. Trimming took off 7 bases at V and 7 bases at J, with 10 bases between the two ends. Here the CDR3 reads CASMGRVEKLFF. The CDR3 nucleotides read TGTGCCAGTATGGGCAGGGTTGAAAAACTGTTTTTT.

In its sample, this clone was seen many times. The CDR3 DNA reads as TGTGCCAGCAGCTCCTCCGGGACTAGCGGGAGCTGGAAGACCCAGTACTTC. Translating gives CASSSSGTSGSWKTQYF. The V call is TRBV7-6, the J call TRBJ2-5; 14 positions agree with TRBD2. The germline V gene encodes CDR1 SGHVS and CDR2 FNYEAQ. Losses at the gene ends were 4 bases for V and 6 bases for J; bases not matched to a gene: 10. This CDR3 comprises 17 residues.

V is TRBV12-3 or TRBV12-4 and J is TRBJ2-1, with D possibly being TRBD1 or TRBD2 (6 bases each). Deletions cut 7 bases from V and 7 bases from J, with 11 bases between. The CDR3 is 12 residues long. In DNA form, the CDR3 reads TGTGCCAGCACCTTAGGGGGGAATGAGCAGTTCTTC. Amino acids: CASTLGGNEQFF.

This clone is judged medium-sized (0.01 to 0.1%). This chain joins TRBV11-3 and TRBJ2-7; tentatively, D is TRBD1 (6 bases). CDR1 and CDR2 (germline): SGHNT, YENEEA. The V gene lost 10 bases and the J gene lost 2 bases, with 12 bases spanning the gap. The length of the CDR3 is 12 residues. The CDR3 reads CAIPGQTYEQYF. CDR3 in DNA: TGTGCCATACCGGGACAAACCTACGAGCAGTACTTC.